This TCR beta chain was sequenced in a study of cytotoxic CD8 clonotypes in ibrutinib-treated CLL. On the study more broadly: Among the patients, 10 to 11 presented as relapsed/refractory and fewer than 16 as treatment-naive; 17 to 18 showed unmutated IGHV.

The CDR3 is 15 amino acids. V was clipped by 5 bases and J by 2 bases; unmatched bases: 8. Germline values: CDR1 SGHTA, CDR2 FQGTGA. TCRdb keeps only in-frame clones here, not all; method: immunoSEQ multiplex PCR. The table has approximately 280,000 clones, 76% seen once. Overall study findings and caveats: In comparison with age-matched healthy donors, baseline clonality was higher and tracked circulating CD8+ T-cell counts. On treatment, the uncommon public clonotypes contracted or remained stable. Clonality showed a rise at ibrutinib response that reversed toward baseline at progression.

As for this clone: Antigen: not known.

This TCR came from a human donor with chronic lymphocytic leukemia. The specimen was PBMCs, collected at disease progression, from a patient treated with ibrutinib. The rearrangement joins TRBV7-3 to TRBJ2-5; 7 bases match TRBD1. CDR3 nucleotides: TGTGCCAGCAGCCTACAGGGGACAATACAAGAGACCCAGTACTTC. Translated, it gives CASSLQGTIQETQYF.